These 2 T cell receptor beta chains were all obtained from the same sample, sequenced in a study of cytomegalovirus exposure and HLA in healthy donors. Use of 60 Vbeta and 13 Jbeta primers characterized the PCR. Clones were read by immunoSEQ multiplex PCR, and TCRdb kept only the in-frame ones, dropping some. Counted here are 150,000 to 200,000 clones, over 65% occurring once; the ten biggest clones make up roughly 1.5%. Sample: PBMCs. Source of these receptors: a man in his late teens or twenties in good health and CMV-seronegative.

This chain joins TRBV28 and TRBJ2-3; 11 bases fit TRBD2. The length of the CDR3 is 15 residues. V shed 5 bases, J shed 2 bases, and the junction held 3 bases outside the gene matches. CDR1 is MDHEN, CDR2 SYDVKM, per germline. The CDR3 is CASSGTSGFTDTQYF. For the CDR3, the DNA is TGTGCCAGCAGTGGGACTAGCGGCTTCACAGATACGCAGTATTTT.

Comment on this clone: The conserved phenylalanine or tryptophan normally closing the CDR3 is absent here, so this likely arose from a read error. The chain carries TRBV20-1 and TRBJ1-1; tentatively, D is TRBD1 (5 bases). The CDR3 spans 9 residues. Germline loops: CDR1 DFQATT, CDR2 SNEGSKA (reference sequence). Here the CDR3 reads CRGDTEAFL. CDR3 nucleotides: TGCAGGGGGGACACTGAAGCTTTCCTT.